Presented here are 30 T cell receptor beta chains from one specimen sequenced in a study of OX40 agonist ivuxolimab in advanced cancers. Some clones are missing from TCRdb's copy, which holds only in-frame ones; the method was immunoSEQ multiplex PCR. The table records about 59,000 clones, approximately 80% of them present only once. Specimen: CD4+ or CD8+ T cells sorted from blood, collected in a trial of the OX40 agonist ivuxolimab. The origin of the receptors is an adult with an advanced solid tumor such as melanoma, head and neck, liver or kidney cancer.

V usage is TRBV7-2 and J usage is TRBJ2-4, with 10 bases identical to TRBD2. J gave up 7 bases and V 5 bases, and 5 bases lay outside the gene matches. This CDR3 comprises 14 residues. CDR1 is SGHTA and CDR2 is FQGNSA in the germline V gene. The CDR3 DNA reads as TGTGCCAGCAGCCATACTAGCGGGGCTAACATTCAGTACTTC. Its translation is CASSHTSGANIQYF.

The rearrangement joins TRBV29-1 to TRBJ2-7; D is uncertain. CDR3 length: 11 residues. Trimming removed 5 bases at V and 5 bases at J, with 10 bases between. Per germline, CDR1 SQVTM and CDR2 ANQGSEA. The CDR3 sequence: CSVYGVDEQYF. The DNA of the CDR3 is TGCAGCGTTTATGGAGTTGACGAGCAGTACTTC.

The count of this clone is one. At one of its ends the junction is not consistent with the germline gene, which may arise from a read error. The CDR3 nucleotides are TGTGCCGGCAGTTACTCGAGGGAAACTAATGAAAAACTGTTTTTT. Protein sequence: CAGSYSRETNEKLFF. This chain joins TRBV6-6 and TRBJ1-4; no firm D call. The CDR3 totals 15 residues. The germline gives CDR1 MNHNY, CDR2 SVGAGI (reference sequence).

The gene calls are TRBV28 and TRBJ1-2; D is unclear. CDR3 size: 13 residues. Trimming cost V 2 bases and J 8 bases, with 12 bases left between them. Germline-derived CDR1 and CDR2 are MDHEN and SYDVKM. CDR3 sequence reads: CASSLGRELGYTF. CDR3 DNA: TGTGCCAGCAGTTTAGGGAGAGAGCTGGGCTACACCTTC.

The CDR3 DNA follows: TGTGCCAGCAGTACAGGCCACAGGGCCGGAAACACCATATATTTT. Translated, it gives CASSTGHRAGNTIYF. The V and J genes are TRBV21-1 and TRBJ1-3; the D call in the table, TRBD1, was not verified against the DNA. TRBV21-1 is flagged as a pseudogene. This CDR3 is 15 amino acids long.

The genes are TRBV11-2 and TRBJ2-2, with no clear D. The CDR3 extends over 13 amino acids. The germline gives CDR1 SGHAT, CDR2 FQNNGV. V was cut by 5 bases and J by 8 bases, with 12 bases left in between. CDR3 amino acids: CASSPERMGELFF. CDR3 in DNA: TGTGCCAGCAGCCCGGAGAGGATGGGGGAGCTGTTTTTT.

The chain carries TRBV7-9 and TRBJ2-3, with a possible D match to TRBD1 (6 bases). V shed 4 bases and J shed 2 bases, with 16 bases lying between them. From germline, CDR1 is SEHNR and CDR2 FQNEAQ (reference sequence). The CDR3 runs 16 residues. The CDR3 reads CASSSTWGTNTDTQYF. The CDR3 coding sequence is TGTGCCAGCAGCTCCACCTGGGGGACAAACACAGATACGCAGTATTTT.

The chain is built from TRBV18 and TRBJ2-2, with TRBD1 matching 10 bases. The CDR3 is made up of 18 amino acids. From germline, CDR1 is KGHSH and CDR2 LQKENI. V was clipped by 6 bases and J by 3 bases; unmatched bases: 13. The CDR3 DNA reads as TGTGCCAGCTCCCGGCGGACAGGGGGACCTGCAGACACCGGGGAGCTGTTTTTT. Its translation is CASSRRTGGPADTGELFF.

The V gene is TRBV5-6, the J gene TRBJ2-1; perhaps TRBD2 as D (6 bases). Germline V gene data show CDR1 as SGHDT and CDR2 as YYEEEE. The CDR3 spans 16 residues. Trimming stripped 4 bases from V and 3 bases from J, with 17 bases between. CDR3 protein: CASSIRGGSYYNEQFF. The CDR3 DNA is TGTGCCAGCAGCATACGAGGAGGGTCTTACTACAATGAGCAGTTCTTC. Together with reference TRBV5-6 and TRBJ2-1, the CDR3 gives the full variable domain: DAGVTQSPTHLIKTRGQQVTLRCSPKSGHDTVSWYQQALGQGPQFIFQYYEEEERQRGNFPDRFSGHQFPNYSSELNVNALLLGDSALYLCASSIRGGSYYNEQFFGPGTRLTVL.

The table lists this clone with a few counts. The chain combines TRBV4-1 with TRBJ1-1, with a weak D call TRBD1 (6 bases). CDR1 and CDR2 from the germline V gene are MGHRA and YSYEKL. The CDR3 covers 14 residues. V shed 6 bases and J shed 6 bases, with 17 bases lying between them. The CDR3 region is CASRPRGSHAEAFF. As DNA, the CDR3 is TGCGCCAGCAGACCGAGGGGGTCCCACGCTGAAGCTTTCTTT.

The rearrangement joins TRBV7-2 to TRBJ1-2; no definite D call. Trimming pared 2 bases from V and 3 bases from J, leaving 7 bases between. This CDR3 has 13 amino acids. The germline gives CDR1 SGHTA, CDR2 FQGNSA. This CDR3 reads CASSLNTYYGYTF. CDR3 in DNA: TGTGCCAGCAGCTTAAACACCTACTATGGCTACACCTTC. The variable domain in full, completed from reference TRBV7-2 and TRBJ1-2, reads GAGVSQSPSNKVTEKGKDVELRCDPISGHTALYWYRQSLGQGLEFLIYFQGNSAPDKSGLPSDRFSAERTGGSVSTLTIQRTQQEDSAVYLCASSLNTYYGYTFGSGTRLTVV.

The chain carries TRBV6-1 and TRBJ1-1; unclear D gene. V was trimmed by 4 bases and J by 1 base, leaving 10 bases between them. The CDR3 extends over 14 amino acids. In germline, CDR1 is MNHNS, CDR2 SASEGT. This CDR3 is CASSATTANTEAFF. CDR3 in DNA: TGTGCCAGCAGTGCCACGACGGCGAACACTGAAGCTTTCTTT.

V and J are TRBV11-3 and TRBJ2-1, with 10 bases lining up with TRBD2. CDR1 and CDR2 from the germline V gene are SGHNT and YENEEA. The CDR3 runs 15 residues. Trimming cost V 6 bases and J 7 bases; bases outside gene matches: 9. In DNA form, the CDR3 reads TGTGCCAGCAGTCCCCGGCTAGCGGGAGCGAATGAGCAGTTCTTC. Translating gives CASSPRLAGANEQFF.

This rearrangement joins TRBV10-3 to TRBJ2-7, with a tentative D call TRBD2 (5 bases). V was trimmed by 10 bases and J by 5 bases, leaving 21 bases between them. The germline CDR1 and CDR2 sequences are ENHRY and SYGVKD. The CDR3 sequence is 14 residues long. CDR3 sequence (DNA): TGTGCCACCGCCACTGGACTGGGTGTAGACGAGCAGTACTTC. This sequence encodes CATATGLGVDEQYF.

The chain joins TRBV2 to TRBJ1-1; D not certain. Germline V gives CDR1 SNHLY, CDR2 FYNNEI. V lost 7 bases and J 1 base, leaving 4 bases between the germline ends. This CDR3 is built from 11 residues. For the CDR3, the DNA is TGTGCCAGCAAGGGGAACACTGAAGCTTTCTTT. Amino acid sequence: CASKGNTEAFF.

This clone was detected only once. The rearrangement uses TRBV28 and TRBJ1-4; TRBD1 matches 10 bases. Unmatched junction bases numbered 6, after V lost 3 bases and J lost 8 bases. The CDR3 runs 15 residues. Germline CDR1 is MDHEN and CDR2 is SYDVKM. The CDR3 spells CASSLTGGSREKLFF. CDR3 nucleotide sequence: TGTGCCAGCAGTTTGACAGGGGGCAGTAGGGAAAAACTGTTTTTT.

The genes are TRBV28 and TRBJ1-6, with 12 bases identical to TRBD1. The germline gives CDR1 MDHEN, CDR2 SYDVKM. With V trimmed by 7 bases and J by 10 bases, 8 bases remained unmatched. The CDR3 has 15 amino acids. The CDR3 region has the DNA TGTGCCAGCATCACGGGACAGGGGGCAACCTCACCCCTCCACTTT. Amino acid sequence: CASITGQGATSPLHF.

This clone was recorded a few times. This chain uses TRBV7-2 with TRBJ2-7; 12 positions match TRBD2. This CDR3 comprises 15 residues. CDR1 and CDR2 from the germline V gene are SGHTA and FQGNSA. V was pared by 4 bases and J by 4 bases, with 5 bases of the junction left unmatched. The CDR3 nucleotides are TGTGCCAGCAGCTACGACACTAGCGGGGGGTACGAGCAGTACTTC. Protein sequence: CASSYDTSGGYEQYF.

V gene TRBV4-1 combines with J gene TRBJ2-5; no clear D gene. Germline CDR1 is MGHRA and CDR2 is YSYEKL. The V end lost 4 bases, the J end lost 4 bases, and 10 bases lay between the germline ends. This CDR3 region has 13 residues. DNA of the CDR3: TGCGCCAGCAGCCTGACTCGTCGAGAGACCCAGTACTTC. Its translation is CASSLTRRETQYF.

Here the CDR3 reads CASSLVDRAYSNQPQHF. Written as DNA, the CDR3 is TGTGCCAGCAGCTTGGTGGACAGGGCATATAGCAATCAGCCCCAGCATTTT. V usage is TRBV5-4 and J usage is TRBJ1-5; the match to TRBD1 covers 8 bases. This CDR3 contains 17 residues. V shed 0 bases, J shed 0 bases, and the junction held 5 bases outside the gene matches. The germline CDR1 and CDR2 sequences are SGHNT and YYREEE (reference sequence).

This clone appeared once. The chain uses TRBV30 and TRBJ2-5; 9 nucleotides agree with TRBD2. Germline lookup yields CDR1 GTSNPN and CDR2 SVGIG (reference sequence). The CDR3 sequence is 16 residues long. V was clipped by 1 base and J by 5 bases; unmatched bases: 11. CDR3 nucleotide sequence: TGTGCCTGGAGTGGCGGGGGGGCTTGGGTCTGGGAGACCCAGTACTTC. Residues: CAWSGGGAWVWETQYF.

The V gene is TRBV28, the J gene TRBJ1-2; 8 bases are shared with TRBD1. This CDR3 comprises 15 residues. From germline, CDR1 is MDHEN and CDR2 SYDVKM. V gave up 5 bases and J gave up 7 bases; unmatched junction bases: 12. The CDR3 loop is CASSTPGTGYFGYTF. The CDR3 DNA sequence: TGTGCCAGCAGTACCCCTGGGACAGGTTATTTTGGCTACACCTTC.

The chain uses TRBV28 and TRBJ2-1; 8 nucleotides align to TRBD1. V shed 6 bases, J shed 0 bases, and the junction held 10 bases outside the gene matches. This CDR3 has 17 amino acids. Germline V lookup: CDR1 MDHEN, CDR2 SYDVKM. The CDR3 reads CASSTYRTGISYNEQFF. As DNA, the CDR3 is TGTGCCAGCAGCACCTATAGGACAGGGATCTCCTACAATGAGCAGTTCTTC.

This chain joins TRBV28 and TRBJ1-5; tentatively, D is TRBD1 (6 bases). Germline V gives CDR1 MDHEN, CDR2 SYDVKM. V lost 6 bases to trimming and J lost 6 bases, with 15 bases between them. CDR3 size: 14 residues. The CDR3 DNA reads TGTGCCAGCAGACCTGGGGGGGCGCGTCAGCCCCAGCATTTT. Amino acids: CASRPGGARQPQHF.

This clone came up once. The chain joins TRBV27 to TRBJ1-2; 7 bases fit TRBD1. The CDR3 runs 13 residues. Germline CDR1 MNHEY, CDR2 SMNVEV (reference sequence). With V trimmed by 6 bases and J by 7 bases, 8 bases remained unmatched. The CDR3 region is CASSPGQEGGYTF. The CDR3 bases are TGTGCCAGCAGCCCCGGACAGGAGGGTGGCTACACCTTC.

The table lists this clone with a count of one. The genes are TRBV23-1 and TRBJ2-5, with 11 bases matching TRBD2. Being an ORF, TRBV23-1 has a function that is uncertain. The CDR3 runs to 15 residues. V was pared by 6 bases and J by 2 bases, with 5 bases of the junction left unmatched. The CDR3 nucleotides are TGCGCCAGCAGCGAGGGACTAGCGGATCAAGAGACCCAGTACTTC. Translating gives CASSEGLADQETQYF.

The chain recombines TRBV2 with TRBJ2-3; the D gene could be TRBD1 or TRBD2 (5 bases each). The CDR3 extends over 14 amino acids. Per germline, CDR1 SNHLY and CDR2 FYNNEI. With 3 bases removed from V and 5 bases from J, the gap between germline ends came to 12 bases. The CDR3 sequence: CASSDSRGVDTQYF. In DNA, the CDR3 is TGTGCCAGCAGTGATTCCAGAGGGGTAGATACGCAGTATTTT.

This clone was seen a few times. J is TRBJ1-6 and V is TRBV5-4, with D possibly TRBD1 on 6 matching bases. The V gene lost 2 bases and the J gene lost 3 bases, with 15 bases spanning the gap. Germline assignment: CDR1 SGHNT and CDR2 YYREEE (reference sequence). There are 17 residues in the CDR3. CDR3 region: CASSLGGRGIYNSPLHF. CDR3 nucleotides: TGTGCCAGCAGCTTAGGAGGAAGGGGGATCTATAATTCACCCCTCCACTTT.

A few counts support this clone. The chain has TRBV5-5 and TRBJ1-1; maybe TRBD1 (6 bases). The CDR3 has 13 amino acids. Germline V CDR1 and CDR2: SGHKS, YYEKEE (reference sequence). V dropped 1 base and J dropped 5 bases, with 9 bases sitting between them. The CDR3 is CASSLMTGTEAFF. The DNA for the CDR3 is TGTGCCAGCAGCTTGATGACAGGAACTGAAGCTTTCTTT.

The chain couples TRBV18 to TRBJ1-1, with 8 bases lining up with TRBD1. With 6 bases clipped from V and 4 bases from J, the junction kept 7 bases outside the gene matches. CDR3 length: 14 residues. Germline CDR1 reads KGHSH; CDR2 reads LQKENI. This CDR3 is CASSVQGARTEAFF. DNA of the CDR3: TGTGCCAGCTCGGTTCAGGGGGCGCGCACTGAAGCTTTCTTT.